This paragraph covers one T cell receptor (beta chain) sequence. The antigen remains undetermined. The data are from a study of cytomegalovirus exposure and HLA in healthy donors. Both 60 Vbeta primers and 13 Jbeta primers went into the PCR. Authors' analysis steps: Later reanalysis found about 80 million unique TCR beta chains, 9 million to 12 million of them shared. Clones were read by immunoSEQ multiplex PCR, and TCRdb kept only the in-frame ones, dropping some. The V and J calls and clone size are taken from that table; D and trimming were inferred from the DNA. The sample shows some 130,000 clones, roughly three quarters of them seen only once. Germline loops: CDR1 MGHRA, CDR2 YSYEKL. There are 16 residues in the CDR3. V trimming: 1 base; J trimming: 5 bases; junction bases outside the gene matches: 4. Regarding the study as a whole: The authors later linked a missense DCLRE1C variant to TCR beta V- and J-gene trimming. In an earlier analysis, about 87% or about 30%: the productive usage of most TCR beta V segments. Sequences of the TCR beta chain were said to predict the HLA-A and HLA-B alleles of most subjects accurately.

This sequence originates from a man aged 25-45 years in good health and CMV-seronegative. This rearrangement joins TRBV4-1 to TRBJ2-7; 14 nucleotides match TRBD2. Sequenced sample: PBMCs. The CDR3 DNA follows: TGCGCCAGCAGCCAAGTGACTAGCGGGAGGGCCCACGAGCAGTACTTC. Protein product: CASSQVTSGRAHEQYF.